This TCR beta chain was sequenced in a study of beta chain features in type 1 diabetes. Notes on the study in general: When Type 1 diabetes patients were examined, their TCRB CDR3s proved moderately but significantly shorter in all four CD4+ subsets.

The entirety of the isolated RNA underwent reverse transcription, so expressed TCRB transcripts were sequenced. Some clones are missing from TCRdb's copy, which holds only in-frame ones; the method was immunoSEQ multiplex PCR. Among approximately 260,000 clones, approximately 25% were seen once, and the ten largest hold about 0.011%. Isolation of CD4+ naive, central memory, regulatory and stem cell-like memory cells was achieved by sorting via CD45RO/CCR7/CD25/CD127/CD95/CD27. Germline trimming cut 3 bases from V and 4 bases from J; bases unmatched to any gene: 11. The length of the CDR3 is 18 residues. Germline CDR1 is MNHEY and CDR2 is SMNVEV (reference sequence). This clone was found a few times. Its specificity is unknown.

What was sequenced was naive CD4+ T cells from blood. The receptor was isolated from a woman aged 25 to 39 with type 1 diabetes. The chain carries TRBV27 and TRBJ2-3; TRBD2 aligns across 12 bases. In DNA form, the CDR3 reads TGTGCCAGCAGTTTGACTAGCGGGAGTCGTGTCTGGGCAGATACGCAGTATTTT. Translating gives CASSLTSGSRVWADTQYF.